This is a list of T cell receptor beta chains from one sample in a study of shared clonotypes between healthy human individuals. Clones were read by immunoSEQ multiplex PCR, and TCRdb kept only the in-frame ones, dropping some. Of about 2.1 million clones listed, 85% to 95% are singletons. The sample comprised naive CD8+ T cells from PBMCs. These receptors were collected from a man younger than 35 in good health. Some clones in this sample may be carry-over from other donors' samples. The CDR3 runs from the conserved cysteine through the conserved F or W. D genes are given only for firm matches. Clone size, where shown, is once, few, many, or a class for clones that have expanded.

D	size	J	V	CDR3	DNA
NA	NA	TRBJ2-5	TRBV28	CASSLILGDLGETQYF	TGTGCCAGCAGTTTAATCCTCGGAGACCTCGGGGAGACCCAGTACTTC
NA	NA	TRBJ2-1	TRBV5-1	CASSLAEGRYNEQFF	TGCGCCAGCAGCTTGGCCGAGGGCAGGTACAATGAGCAGTTCTTC
NA	NA	TRBJ1-1	TRBV5-8	CASNFGKMNTEAFF	TGTGCCAGCAACTTCGGGAAAATGAACACTGAAGCTTTCTTT
NA	NA	TRBJ2-5	TRBV7-9	CASSYQETQYF	TGTGCCAGCAGTTATCAAGAGACCCAGTACTTC
NA	NA	TRBJ2-1	TRBV28	CASSFTGGNEQFF	TGTGCCAGCAGTTTTACCGGGGGTAATGAGCAGTTCTTC
TRBD2	NA	TRBJ2-5	TRBV19	CASSIRLAASETQYF	TGTGCCAGTAGTATCAGGCTAGCGGCGTCAGAGACCCAGTACTTC
TRBD2	once	TRBJ2-1	TRBV13	CASSPMLAGEAYNEQFF	TGTGCCAGCAGCCCGATGTTAGCGGGAGAAGCCTACAATGAGCAGTTCTTC
TRBD1	NA	TRBJ2-1	TRBV4-1	CASSPHAQGYNEQFF	TGCGCCAGCAGCCCTCATGCACAGGGGTACAATGAGCAGTTCTTC
NA	NA	TRBJ1-2	TRBV19	CASSPWGQGYGYTF	TGTGCCAGTAGTCCCTGGGGGCAGGGCTATGGCTACACCTTC
NA	once	TRBJ2-5	TRBV7-6	CASSSPPAETQYF	TGTGCCAGCAGCTCCCCCCCCGCAGAGACCCAGTACTTC
TRBD1	NA	TRBJ2-5	TRBV11-2	CASSLYTRRTGKETQYF	TGTGCCAGCAGCTTATATACCCGACGGACAGGGAAGGAGACCCAGTACTTC
NA	NA	TRBJ2-6	TRBV27	CASSWRGSGANVLTF	TGTGCCAGCAGTTGGAGGGGCTCTGGGGCCAACGTCCTGACTTTC
TRBD2	NA	TRBJ2-7	TRBV4-1	CASSQDPAGVSYEQYF	TGCGCCAGCAGCCAAGATCCAGCGGGAGTCTCCTACGAGCAGTACTTC
TRBD2	NA	TRBJ2-2	TRBV7-9	CASSTTSGTSGPGELFF	TGTGCCAGCAGCACCACGTCCGGGACTAGCGGGCCCGGGGAGCTGTTTTTT
NA	NA	TRBJ2-7	TRBV27	CASSLNRGGYEQYF	TGTGCCAGCAGTTTAAACAGGGGGGGCTACGAGCAGTACTTC
NA	once	TRBJ2-2	TRBV9	CASSVSGALGGELFF	TGTGCCAGCAGCGTTTCAGGGGCTCTGGGCGGGGAGCTGTTTTTT
NA	NA	TRBJ1-5	TRBV7-8	CASSRTSGLGQPQHF	TGTGCCAGCAGCCGGACCTCCGGTTTAGGCCAGCCCCAGCATTTT
NA	NA	TRBJ1-2	TRBV5-8	CASSLAGTHYGYTF	TGTGCCAGCAGCTTGGCGGGGACCCACTATGGCTACACCTTC
NA	NA	TRBJ2-2	TRBV5-6	CASSLHTGELFF	TGTGCCAGCAGCTTACACACCGGGGAGCTGTTTTTT
NA	NA	TRBJ1-5	TRBV6-6	CASRGTGLSNQPQHF	TGTGCCAGCAGGGGAACAGGGCTCAGCAATCAGCCCCAGCATTTT
TRBD1	NA	TRBJ2-3	TRBV7-3	CASSRRDRTDTQYF	TGTGCCAGCAGCAGAAGGGACAGGACAGATACGCAGTATTTT
NA	NA	TRBJ1-2	TRBV5-5	CASSLRTDYGYTF	TGTGCCAGCAGCTTGCGGACGGACTATGGCTACACCTTC
NA	NA	TRBJ2-1	TRBV5-1	CASSWYGEQFF	TGCGCCAGCAGCTGGTACGGAGAGCAGTTCTTC
TRBD2	NA	TRBJ2-5	TRBV28	CASRATSGRDLAETQYF	TGTGCCTCCCGGGCCACTAGCGGGAGGGACTTGGCGGAGACCCAGTACTTC
TRBD1	NA	TRBJ2-5	TRBV15	CATSRPRQGAGETQYF	TGTGCCACCAGCAGACCCCGACAGGGGGCGGGAGAGACCCAGTACTTC
NA	NA	TRBJ2-7	TRBV29-1	CSVDGGRGGYEQYF	TGCAGCGTTGACGGTGGCAGGGGCGGCTACGAGCAGTACTTC
TRBD1	NA	TRBJ2-4	TRBV30	CAWDRTGLAKNIQYF	TGTGCCTGGGACCGGACAGGCCTAGCCAAAAACATTCAGTACTTC
TRBD2	NA	TRBJ2-7	TRBV28	CASMGTREGQGEQYF	TGTGCCAGCATGGGAACTCGGGAGGGCCAGGGCGAGCAGTACTTC
NA	NA	TRBJ2-2	TRBV7-9	CASRDSVGELFF	TGTGCCAGCAGGGATTCGGTCGGGGAGCTGTTTTTT
NA	NA	TRBJ2-7	TRBV15	CATSREFSGFEYEQYF	TGTGCCACCAGCAGAGAGTTTTCGGGGTTCGAATACGAGCAGTACTTC
NA	NA	TRBJ2-1	TRBV28	CASSFAQGFNEQFF	TGTGCCAGCAGTTTTGCACAGGGATTCAATGAGCAGTTCTTC
NA	NA	TRBJ1-1	TRBV7-9	CASSLTPEAFF	TGTGCCAGCAGCTTAACCCCCGAAGCTTTCTTT
NA	once	TRBJ2-7	TRBV4-1	CASSQLQAGGNYEQYF	TGCGCCAGCAGCCAGCTCCAAGCGGGCGGGAACTACGAGCAGTACTTC
NA	NA	TRBJ1-1	TRBV27	CASSFTGLSGWNTEAFF	TGTGCCAGCAGTTTTACGGGACTCTCAGGATGGAACACTGAAGCTTTCTTT
NA	NA	TRBJ1-1	TRBV21-1	CARHTYRGRTEAFF	TGTGCCAGACATACCTACAGGGGTCGGACTGAAGCTTTCTTT
TRBD2	NA	TRBJ2-1	TRBV12-5	CASGSASGRSYEQFF	TGTGCTAGTGGTTCGGCTAGCGGGAGGAGCTATGAGCAGTTCTTC
NA	once	TRBJ1-3	TRBV19	CASSPGGHSGNTIYF	TGTGCCAGTAGCCCGGGGGGGCATTCTGGAAACACCATATATTTT
TRBD2	NA	TRBJ2-2	TRBV7-3	CASSLKIIAGGPPNTGELFF	TGTGCCAGCAGCTTAAAGATCATAGCGGGAGGCCCTCCGAACACCGGGGAGCTGTTTTTT
NA	NA	TRBJ2-1	TRBV9	CASSVDVANNEQFF	TGTGCCAGCAGCGTAGATGTGGCAAACAATGAGCAGTTCTTC
TRBD1	few	TRBJ1-4	TRBV19	CASRHTGDGEKLFF	TGTGCCAGTAGGCACACAGGGGATGGGGAAAAACTGTTTTTT
TRBD2	NA	TRBJ2-3	TRBV15	CATSERSAGGRADTQYF	TGTGCCACCAGCGAGAGGTCGGCAGGAGGGAGGGCAGATACGCAGTATTTT
NA	NA	TRBJ1-3	TRBV6-6	CASSLGTEGSGNTIYF	TGTGCCAGCAGTCTCGGGACGGAAGGCTCTGGAAACACCATATATTTT
NA	NA	TRBJ2-1	TRBV27	CASSLADSYNEQFF	TGTGCCAGCAGTTTAGCTGACAGTTACAATGAGCAGTTCTTC
TRBD1	once	TRBJ1-1	TRBV19	CASSLGQGSANTEAFF	TGTGCCAGTAGTCTCGGACAGGGGAGTGCCAACACTGAAGCTTTCTTT
NA	NA	TRBJ2-2	TRBV27	CASSYGSHTGELFF	TGTGCCAGCAGCTACGGGAGTCACACCGGGGAGCTGTTTTTT
TRBD1	NA	TRBJ1-2	TRBV4-1	CASSQGTGQNYGYTF	TGCGCCAGCAGCCAGGGGACAGGGCAGAACTATGGCTACACCTTC
NA	NA	TRBJ1-4	TRBV28	CASSLWGKTNEKLFF	TGTGCCAGCAGTTTATGGGGAAAAACTAATGAAAAACTGTTTTTT
NA	NA	TRBJ2-4	TRBV2	CASSYPRDAKNIQYF	TGTGCCAGCAGTTACCCCCGGGACGCCAAAAACATTCAGTACTTC
NA	few	TRBJ1-5	TRBV27	CASRPRASNQPQHF	TGTGCCAGCAGGCCAAGGGCCAGCAATCAGCCCCAGCATTTT
NA	NA	TRBJ2-2	TRBV7-3	CASSHDSTGELFF	TGTGCCAGCAGCCACGACTCAACCGGGGAGCTGTTTTTT
TRBD2	NA	TRBJ2-3	TRBV7-2	CASSARDYYTDTQYF	TGTGCCAGCAGCGCCCGGGACTACTACACAGATACGCAGTATTTT
NA	NA	TRBJ2-2	TRBV27	CASSSPRLGRRGELFF	TGTGCCAGCAGTTCGCCCCGTTTGGGACGGCGGGGGGAGCTGTTTTTT
NA	NA	TRBJ2-1	TRBV10-3	CAISEMRRGAYNEQFF	TGTGCCATCAGTGAGATGAGGCGCGGCGCCTACAATGAGCAGTTCTTC